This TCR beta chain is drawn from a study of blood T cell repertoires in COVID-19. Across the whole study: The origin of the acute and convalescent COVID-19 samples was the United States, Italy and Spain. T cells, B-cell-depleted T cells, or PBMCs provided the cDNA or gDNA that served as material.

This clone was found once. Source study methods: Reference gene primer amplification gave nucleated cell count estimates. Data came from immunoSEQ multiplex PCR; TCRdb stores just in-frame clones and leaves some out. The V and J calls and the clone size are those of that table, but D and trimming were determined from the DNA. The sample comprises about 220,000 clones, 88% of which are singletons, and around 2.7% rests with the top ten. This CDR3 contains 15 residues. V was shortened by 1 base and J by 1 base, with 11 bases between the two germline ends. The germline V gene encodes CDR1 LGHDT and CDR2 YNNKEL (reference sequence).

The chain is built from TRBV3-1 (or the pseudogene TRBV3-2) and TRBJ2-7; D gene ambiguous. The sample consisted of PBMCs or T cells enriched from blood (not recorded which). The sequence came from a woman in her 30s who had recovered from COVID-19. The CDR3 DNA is TGTGCCAGCAGCCAAGTTCTAGATCCTTCCTACGAGCAGTACTTC. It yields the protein CASSQVLDPSYEQYF.